This T cell receptor beta chain emerged from a study of cytomegalovirus exposure and HLA in healthy donors. The CDR3 consists of 12 residues. V was trimmed by 8 bases and J by 4 bases, leaving 12 bases between them. Germline CDR1 and CDR2: MNHNY and SVGAGI (reference sequence). The PCR made use of 60 Vbeta and 13 Jbeta primers. Method: immunoSEQ multiplex PCR; TCRdb's copy keeps in-frame clones and lacks some. The sample records 85,000 to 130,000 clones, 60% to 80% being singletons. This chain uses TRBV6-6 with TRBJ2-7; D call uncertain. The TCR was taken from a female donor in good health and CMV-seronegative. Sequences were obtained from PBMCs. The CDR3 is CASPLGLYEQYF. The CDR3 region has the DNA TGTGCCAGCCCCCTAGGATTATACGAGCAGTACTTC.